A single sample gave rise to the 30 T cell receptor beta chains below, sequenced in a study of shared clonotypes between healthy human individuals. Produced via immunoSEQ multiplex PCR; TCRdb's table is partial and in-frame only. The data contain 950,000 to 1,200,000 clones, 60% to 80% of them seen just once; the ten biggest clones take up roughly 0.83%. Material: memory CD4+ T cells from PBMCs. Subset specified: CD45RA-negative fraction. The receptors were gathered from a man younger than 30 in good health. Some clones in this sample may be carry-over from other donors' samples.

This chain links TRBV18 with TRBJ2-3, with D possibly being TRBD1 (6 bases). The germline V gene encodes CDR1 KGHSH and CDR2 LQKENI. This CDR3 has 18 residues. Trimming removed 2 bases at V and 4 bases at J, with 22 bases between. CDR3 nucleotide sequence: TGTGCCAGCTCACCAAACAGGGCTAGTGATTTAGGGTCAGATACGCAGTATTTT. It codes for CASSPNRASDLGSDTQYF. Using reference TRBV18 and TRBJ2-3 for the parts outside the CDR3, the full variable domain is NAGVMQNPRHLVRRRGQEARLRCSPMKGHSHVYWYRQLPEEGLKFMVYLQKENIIDESGMPKERFSAEFPKEGPSILRIQQVVRGDSAAYFCASSPNRASDLGSDTQYFGPGTRLTVL.

CDR3 sequence reads: CASGRGAGLNTGELFF. CDR3 DNA sequence: TGTGCCAGCGGGAGGGGAGCGGGACTGAACACCGGGGAGCTGTTTTTT. The V call is TRBV27, the J call TRBJ2-2, with 7 positions matching TRBD2. The germline CDR1 and CDR2 sequences are MNHEY and SMNVEV (reference sequence). This CDR3 comprises 16 residues. Unmatched junction bases numbered 10, after V lost 8 bases and J lost 1 base.

V is TRBV5-1 and J is TRBJ2-5, with D possibly TRBD2 on 6 matching bases. This CDR3 comprises 16 residues. Germline CDR1 is SGHRS and CDR2 is YFSETQ. Trimming shortened V by 4 bases and J by 2 bases, and 18 bases separated the two germline ends. In nucleotides, the CDR3 is TGCGCCAGCAGCCCCGGGACTCTCGAGGGGCAAGAGACCCAGTACTTC. Protein sequence: CASSPGTLEGQETQYF.

This clone was observed a handful of times. J is TRBJ2-1 and V is TRBV7-2; TRBD2 matches 9 bases. Trimming cost V 5 bases and J 4 bases; bases outside gene matches: 9. Germline values: CDR1 SGHTA, CDR2 FQGNSA. The CDR3 is 16 amino acids. The CDR3 here is CASSPQGLAAYNEQFF. DNA of the CDR3: TGTGCCAGCAGCCCACAGGGACTAGCAGCTTACAATGAGCAGTTCTTC. The full variable domain, rest sourced from reference TRBV7-2 and TRBJ2-1, is GAGVSQSPSNKVTEKGKDVELRCDPISGHTALYWYRQSLGQGLEFLIYFQGNSAPDKSGLPSDRFSAERTGGSVSTLTIQRTQQEDSAVYLCASSPQGLAAYNEQFFGPGTRLTVL.

The CDR3, as DNA: TGTGCCAGCAGCCCCCGGGCGGGAACCTACGAGCAGTACTTC. It codes for CASSPRAGTYEQYF. The chain has TRBV7-2 and TRBJ2-7, with D maybe TRBD2 (6 bases). With 5 bases removed from V and 2 bases from J, the gap between germline ends came to 13 bases. This CDR3 region has 14 residues. Germline V gene data show CDR1 as SGHTA and CDR2 as FQGNSA.

The rearrangement links TRBV4-3 to TRBJ2-6, with a possible D match to TRBD1 (6 bases). The V gene's germline CDR1 is LGHNA and CDR2 YSLEER. The CDR3 sequence is 16 residues long. V lost 0 bases, J lost 2 bases, and 8 bases lay in between. DNA of the CDR3: TGCGCCAGCAGCCAAGAAAGGGGGACTGGGGCCAACGTCCTGACTTTC. It yields the protein CASSQERGTGANVLTF.

A remark on this clone: Other DNA sequences in the sample encode the same CDR3. The chain combines TRBV2 with TRBJ2-2; 9 bases match TRBD2. Germline-derived CDR1 and CDR2 are SNHLY and FYNNEI. This CDR3 region has 15 residues. V shed 4 bases and J 2 bases; nucleotides not matched to a gene: 2. The CDR3 here is CASSGGLANTGELFF. The CDR3 DNA reads TGTGCCAGCAGTGGGGGACTAGCTAACACCGGGGAGCTGTTTTTT.

The V gene is TRBV7-2, the J gene TRBJ2-3, with D maybe TRBD1 (6 bases). Germline V gene sequence: CDR1 SGHTA, CDR2 FQGNSA. The CDR3 loop spans 14 amino acids. With 3 bases removed from V and 5 bases from J, the gap between germline ends came to 12 bases. The DNA for the CDR3 is TGTGCCAGCAGCTTGAGGGGGAGTCGAGATACGCAGTATTTT. Amino acid sequence: CASSLRGSRDTQYF.

The V gene is TRBV9, the J gene TRBJ2-2; 12 nucleotides match TRBD2. This CDR3 has 16 residues. CDR1 SGDLS and CDR2 YYNGEE come from the germline V gene. The junction had 1 base not matched to a gene; V was cut back by 2 bases and J by 2 bases. The CDR3, as DNA: TGTGCCAGCAGCGTGACTAGCGGGAGAAACACCGGGGAGCTGTTTTTT. It is translated as CASSVTSGRNTGELFF.

The gene calls are TRBV5-1 and TRBJ2-2; 8 positions agree with TRBD2. The CDR3 totals 16 residues. Germline trimming cut 2 bases from V and 6 bases from J; bases unmatched to any gene: 9. Germline values: CDR1 SGHRS, CDR2 YFSETQ. CDR3 amino acids: CASSLRAGDVSGELFF. CDR3 nucleotide sequence: TGCGCCAGCAGCTTACGAGCGGGAGATGTCTCCGGGGAGCTGTTTTTT.

The chain has TRBV9 and TRBJ1-3, with TRBD1 identical over 7 bases. Germline lookup yields CDR1 SGDLS and CDR2 YYNGEE. CDR3 size: 12 residues. J lost 10 bases, V lost 7 bases, and 8 bases had no gene match. Here the CDR3 DNA reads TGTGCCAGCTCAGGGGGGACCCGGACCATATATTTT. Its protein is CASSGGTRTIYF. Full variable domain (remainder filled in from reference TRBV9 and TRBJ1-3): DSGVTQTPKHLITATGQRVTLRCSPRSGDLSVYWYQQSLDQGLQFLIQYYNGEERAKGNILERFSAQQFPDLHSELNLSSLELGDSALYFCASSGGTRTIYFGEGSWLTVV.

Worth noting for this clone: At one end, the junction sequence differs from germline, possibly due to a read error. V is TRBV6-1 and J is TRBJ2-7; 7 nucleotides line up with TRBD2. Germline V gene data show CDR1 as MNHNS and CDR2 as SASEGT. The CDR3 has 14 residues. The CDR3 spells CASGGDGDGLYVNF. The CDR3 DNA reads TGTGCCAGCGGGGGGGATGGGGACGGACTATATGTCAACTTC.

The rearrangement uses TRBV7-8 and TRBJ1-5; D unclear. The CDR3 is made up of 16 amino acids. Trimming pared 4 bases from V and 1 base from J, leaving 14 bases between. CDR1 and CDR2 from the germline V gene are SGHVS and FQNEAQ. The CDR3 nucleotides are TGTGCCAGCAGCTCCCAAGTGGTAGCGAGCAATCAGCCCCAGCATTTT. It specifies CASSSQVVASNQPQHF.

This clone was observed a few times. The chain has TRBV5-6 and TRBJ2-5; no clear D gene. The germline CDR1 and CDR2 sequences are SGHDT and YYEEEE. V was pared by 4 bases and J by 3 bases, with 13 bases between. The CDR3 covers 14 residues. The CDR3 coding sequence is TGTGCCAGCAGCCCCACCCCCCTGGAAGAGACCCAGTACTTC. It codes for CASSPTPLEETQYF.

The chain employs TRBV2 and TRBJ2-2; TRBD2 matches at 10 bases. The CDR3 loop spans 15 amino acids. The ends lost 6 bases at V and 6 bases at J; junction bases unmatched: 7. CDR1 is SNHLY and CDR2 is FYNNEI in the germline V gene. CDR3 in amino acids: CASRSASGSPGELFF. In DNA, the CDR3 is TGTGCCAGCAGGTCGGCTAGCGGGAGCCCCGGGGAGCTGTTTTTT.

V and J are TRBV28 and TRBJ2-1; 8 bases line up with TRBD2. The CDR3 runs to 14 residues. With 6 bases clipped from V and 6 bases from J, the junction kept 7 bases outside the gene matches. Looked up from germline, CDR1 is MDHEN and CDR2 is SYDVKM. Here the CDR3 DNA reads TGTGCCAGCAGAAGTTGGACTAGCAGCAATGAGCAGTTCTTC. Translating it yields CASRSWTSSNEQFF.

The chain employs TRBV25-1 and TRBJ1-1; 8 nucleotides line up with TRBD1. This CDR3 has 15 amino acids. CDR1 is MGHDK and CDR2 is SYGVNS in the germline V gene. V was clipped by 5 bases and J by 1 base; unmatched bases: 6. This CDR3 is CASSISDRANTEAFF. CDR3 in DNA: TGTGCCAGCAGTATCTCGGACAGGGCGAACACTGAAGCTTTCTTT.

This clone was seen more than once but under ten times. This chain uses TRBV5-1 with TRBJ1-3; possibly TRBD1 for D (5 bases). The CDR3 extends over 15 amino acids. V lost 4 bases to trimming and J lost 1 base, with 12 bases between them. Germline assignment: CDR1 SGHRS and CDR2 YFSETQ. The chain's CDR3 is CASSPRGGSGNTIYF. The DNA of the CDR3 is TGCGCCAGCAGCCCGCGTGGGGGGTCTGGAAACACCATATATTTT.

The chain links TRBV7-2 to TRBJ2-1; 9 bases fit TRBD2. CDR1 SGHTA and CDR2 FQGNSA come from the germline V gene. J gave up 8 bases and V 5 bases, and 13 bases lay outside the gene matches. CDR3 length: 16 amino acids. For the CDR3, the DNA is TGTGCCAGCAGCCGATATAGCGGGAGCCGGGTAGATGAGCAGTTCTTC. Translated: CASSRYSGSRVDEQFF.

V gene TRBV2 combines with J gene TRBJ1-5, with D perhaps matching TRBD1 (5 bases). The CDR3 contains 15 residues. V was clipped by 5 bases and J by 2 bases, with 13 bases between them. Germline CDR1 SNHLY, CDR2 FYNNEI. CDR3 protein: CASSMLGGRNQPQHF. The CDR3 DNA reads as TGTGCCAGCAGTATGCTCGGGGGTCGCAATCAGCCCCAGCATTTT.

This chain uses TRBV6-6 with TRBJ2-1; the match to TRBD2 covers 10 bases. There are 13 residues in the CDR3. Germline V gene lookup returns CDR1 MNHNY and CDR2 SVGAGI (reference sequence). J gave up 15 bases and V 5 bases, and 10 bases lay outside the gene matches. CDR3 protein: CASSPGGVAGGFF. CDR3 sequence (DNA): TGTGCCAGCAGTCCTGGTGGGGTAGCGGGAGGGTTCTTC.

This chain joins TRBV5-4 and TRBJ1-1; TRBD1 agrees at 12 bases. V shed 4 bases and J 5 bases; nucleotides not matched to a gene: 9. The CDR3 totals 16 residues. Germline V gives CDR1 SGHNT, CDR2 YYREEE (reference sequence). For the CDR3, the DNA is TGTGCCAGCAGCCCTCGGGGACAGGGGGCGGAAACTGAAGCTTTCTTT. This encodes CASSPRGQGAETEAFF. The full variable domain, its missing parts supplied by reference TRBV5-4 and TRBJ1-1, is ETGVTQSPTHLIKTRGQQVTLRCSSQSGHNTVSWYQQALGQGPQFIFQYYREEENGRGNFPPRFSGLQFPNYSSELNVNALELDDSALYLCASSPRGQGAETEAFFGQGTRLTVV.

V and J are TRBV5-1 and TRBJ1-2, with TRBD1 matching 7 bases. CDR1 is SGHRS, CDR2 YFSETQ, per germline. The CDR3 is 13 residues long. Germline trimming cut 2 bases from V and 7 bases from J; bases unmatched to any gene: 5. CDR3: CASSFTGESGYTF. DNA of the CDR3: TGCGCCAGCAGCTTCACAGGGGAGAGTGGCTACACCTTC.

The CDR3 region is CASSRGVVTYEQYF. As DNA, the CDR3 is TGTGCCAGCAGCCGGGGAGTGGTTACCTACGAGCAGTACTTC. This rearrangement joins TRBV9 to TRBJ2-7; maybe TRBD2 (5 bases). The CDR3 runs to 14 residues. Germline CDR1 reads SGDLS; CDR2 reads YYNGEE. Trimming took off 4 bases at V and 2 bases at J, with 13 bases between the two ends.

The chain joins TRBV5-1 to TRBJ1-6, with 8 positions matching TRBD1. Losses at the gene ends were 0 bases for V and 9 bases for J; bases not matched to a gene: 5. This CDR3 is 15 amino acids long. Germline values: CDR1 SGHRS, CDR2 YFSETQ. The CDR3 DNA reads TGCGCCAGCAGCTTGGAACAGGGGGTGGGTTCACCCCTCCACTTT. Its protein product is CASSLEQGVGSPLHF.

The genes are TRBV4-1 and TRBJ1-1; D gene ambiguous. This CDR3 contains 15 residues. With 1 base removed from V and 1 base from J, the gap between germline ends came to 10 bases. From germline, CDR1 is MGHRA and CDR2 YSYEKL. In DNA form, the CDR3 reads TGCGCCAGCAGCCAAGCGGGGAGGTCGAACACTGAAGCTTTCTTT. Its protein is CASSQAGRSNTEAFF.

V usage is TRBV6-4 and J usage is TRBJ2-5, with unresolved D. CDR1 is MRHNA, CDR2 SNTAGT, per germline. This CDR3 is 11 amino acids long. V lost 3 bases and J lost 5, with 4 bases in between. Here the CDR3 DNA reads TGTGCCAGCAGTGAGGGGGAGACCCAGTACTTC. This translates into CASSEGETQYF.

The chain carries TRBV7-8 and TRBJ2-2; possible D gene TRBD2, 5 bases. CDR1 is SGHVS and CDR2 is FQNEAQ in the germline V gene. V shed 1 base and J shed 2 bases, with 11 bases lying between them. This CDR3 is built from 16 residues. CDR3 sequence reads: CASSLVASLNTGELFF. The CDR3 DNA follows: TGTGCCAGCAGCTTAGTCGCTAGCCTAAACACCGGGGAGCTGTTTTTT. The entire variable domain, with the rest obtained from reference TRBV7-8 and TRBJ2-2, is as follows: GAGVSQSPRYKVAKRGQDVALRCDPISGHVSLFWYQQALGQGPEFLTYFQNEAQLDKSGLPSDRFFAERPEGSVSTLKIQRTQQEDSAVYLCASSLVASLNTGELFFGEGSRLTVL.

The genes are TRBV7-2 and TRBJ1-5, with D unclear. Trimming stripped 6 bases from V and 6 bases from J, with 12 bases between. Germline V gives CDR1 SGHTA, CDR2 FQGNSA. The CDR3 has 13 residues. The DNA of the CDR3 is TGTGCCAGCAGGGGGAGGGAGGGTCAGCCCCAGCATTTT. Residues: CASRGREGQPQHF.

CDR3 sequence: CAWSILEVAGGYTF. As DNA, the CDR3 is TGTGCCTGGAGTATCCTTGAAGTAGCAGGTGGCTACACCTTC. The chain is built from TRBV30 and TRBJ1-2, with D uncertain. CDR3 size: 14 residues. Germline CDR1 is GTSNPN and CDR2 is SVGIG (reference sequence). The V end lost 2 bases, the J end lost 7 bases, and 17 bases lay between the germline ends.